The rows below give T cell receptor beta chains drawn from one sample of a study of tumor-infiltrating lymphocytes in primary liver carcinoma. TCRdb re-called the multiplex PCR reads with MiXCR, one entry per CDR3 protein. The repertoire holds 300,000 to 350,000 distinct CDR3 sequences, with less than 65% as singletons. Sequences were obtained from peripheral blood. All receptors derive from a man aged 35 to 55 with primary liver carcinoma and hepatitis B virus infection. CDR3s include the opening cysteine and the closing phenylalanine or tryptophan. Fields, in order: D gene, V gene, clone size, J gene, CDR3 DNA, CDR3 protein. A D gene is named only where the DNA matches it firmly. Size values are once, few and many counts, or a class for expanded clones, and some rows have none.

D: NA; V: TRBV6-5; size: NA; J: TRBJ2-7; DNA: TGTGCCAGTAGGAGTATCTCCTACGAGCAGTACTTC; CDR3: CASRSISYEQYF
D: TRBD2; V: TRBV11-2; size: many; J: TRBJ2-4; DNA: TGTGCCAGCAGCTTAGCGGGGGGTTTGAACATTCAGTACTTC; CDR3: CASSLAGGLNIQYF
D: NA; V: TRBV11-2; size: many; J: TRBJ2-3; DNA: TGTGCCAGCAGCTCCCAGGTGGGGGTTGAGGGGACAGATACGCAGTATTTT; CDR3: CASSSQVGVEGTDTQYF
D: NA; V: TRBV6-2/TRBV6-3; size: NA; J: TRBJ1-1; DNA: TGTGCCAACAGTGGGGCCGGGCCTGGGTATGAAGCTTTCTTT; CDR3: CANSGAGPGYEAFF
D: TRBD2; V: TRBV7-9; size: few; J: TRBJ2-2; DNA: TGTGCCAGCAACCTAGCGGAAGCCCCCGGGGAGCTGTTTTTT; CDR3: CASNLAEAPGELFF
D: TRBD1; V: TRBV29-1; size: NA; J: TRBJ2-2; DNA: TGCAGCGTCCGGGACAGGCAGTATTCCGGGGAGCTGTTTTTT; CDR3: CSVRDRQYSGELFF
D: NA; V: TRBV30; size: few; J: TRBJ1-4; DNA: TGTGCCTGGAGGCTGACAGCAGGGGTTAGTGAAAAACTGTTTTTT; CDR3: CAWRLTAGVSEKLFF
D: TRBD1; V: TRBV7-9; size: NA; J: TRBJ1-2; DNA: TGTGCCAGCAGCGCCTTGGACAGGGTCCATGTCTACACCTTC; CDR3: CASSALDRVHVYTF
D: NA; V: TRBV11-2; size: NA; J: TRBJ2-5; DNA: TGTGCCAGCAGGTTGGAAGGGGGCGGACTCCGGGAGAGCCAGTACTTC; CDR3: CASRLEGGGLRESQYF
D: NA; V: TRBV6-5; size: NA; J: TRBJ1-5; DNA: TGTGCCGGCAGTTTCCGGGTTGATAGCAATCAGCCCCAGCATTTT; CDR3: CAGSFRVDSNQPQHF
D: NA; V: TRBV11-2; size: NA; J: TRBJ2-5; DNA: TGTGCCAGCAACTCGGAGGAGGGAGAGACCCAGTACTTC; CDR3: CASNSEEGETQYF
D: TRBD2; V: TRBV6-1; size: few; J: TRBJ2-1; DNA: TGTGCCAGCAGCGACTTAGCGGGAGGGGAGCAGTTCTTC; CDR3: CASSDLAGGEQFF
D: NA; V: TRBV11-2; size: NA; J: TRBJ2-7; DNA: TGTGCCAGCAGCTCAGGCGAATACGAGCAGTACTTC; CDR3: CASSSGEYEQYF
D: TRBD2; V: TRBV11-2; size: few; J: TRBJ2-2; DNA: TGTGCCAGCAGTCGGGCGACTAGCGGGATCTCCAGGGAGCTGTTTTTT; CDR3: CASSRATSGISRELFF
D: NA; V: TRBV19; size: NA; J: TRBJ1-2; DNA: TGTGCCAGTAGTCTCGGAGAGGCTAACTATGGCTACACCTTC; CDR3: CASSLGEANYGYTF
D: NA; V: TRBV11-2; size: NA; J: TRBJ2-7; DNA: TGTGCCAGCAGCACAGGGATAGGCCGAACCTATGTGCAGTACTTC; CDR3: CASSTGIGRTYVQYF
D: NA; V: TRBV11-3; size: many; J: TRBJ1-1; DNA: TGTGCCAGCAGCTTAGATCACTATAGCACTGAAGCTTTCTTT; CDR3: CASSLDHYSTEAFF